This TCR beta chain is from a study of cytomegalovirus exposure and HLA in healthy donors. Study-level points and caveats: Sequencing depth across donors, presence/absence analyses assumed, was roughly uniform.

From germline, CDR1 is MNHNY and CDR2 SVGAGI (reference sequence). Trimming stripped 8 bases from V and 1 base from J, with 15 bases between. The CDR3 spans 14 residues. The PCR used 60 Vbeta and 13 Jbeta primers. Clones were read by immunoSEQ multiplex PCR, and TCRdb kept only the in-frame ones, dropping some. The table has 160,000 or so clones, 80% to 90% seen once. As regards this clone: Antigen: not known.

Sample: PBMCs. The chain couples TRBV6-6 to TRBJ2-7, with D possibly matching TRBD1 (8 bases). This receptor was obtained from a woman aged 18-29 years in good health and CMV-seronegative. CDR3 amino acids: CASASGDRSYEQYF. The CDR3 nucleotides read TGTGCCAGCGCCAGCGGGGACAGGTCCTACGAGCAGTACTTC.